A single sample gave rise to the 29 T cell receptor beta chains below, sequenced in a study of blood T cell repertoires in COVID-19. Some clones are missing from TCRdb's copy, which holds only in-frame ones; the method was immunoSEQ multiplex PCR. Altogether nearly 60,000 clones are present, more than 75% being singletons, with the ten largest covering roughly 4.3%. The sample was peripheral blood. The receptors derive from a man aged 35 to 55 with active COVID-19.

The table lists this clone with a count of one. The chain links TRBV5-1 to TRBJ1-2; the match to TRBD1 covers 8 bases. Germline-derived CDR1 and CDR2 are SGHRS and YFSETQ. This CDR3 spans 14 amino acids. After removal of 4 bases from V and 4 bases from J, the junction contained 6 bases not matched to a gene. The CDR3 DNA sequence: TGCGCCAGCAGCGTGGAGGGACAGGTCTATGGCTACACCTTC. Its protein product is CASSVEGQVYGYTF.

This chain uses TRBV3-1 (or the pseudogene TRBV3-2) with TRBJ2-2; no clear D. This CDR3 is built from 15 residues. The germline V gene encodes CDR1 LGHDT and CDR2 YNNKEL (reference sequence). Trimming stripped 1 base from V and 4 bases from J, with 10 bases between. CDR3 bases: TGTGCCAGCAGCCAAGTGGATTGGGCCACCGGGGAGCTGTTTTTT. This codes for CASSQVDWATGELFF.

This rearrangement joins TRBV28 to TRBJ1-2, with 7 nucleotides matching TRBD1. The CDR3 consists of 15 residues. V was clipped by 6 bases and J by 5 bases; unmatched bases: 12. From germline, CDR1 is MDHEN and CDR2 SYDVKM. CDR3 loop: CASSPFDRVQYGYTF. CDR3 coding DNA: TGTGCCAGCAGCCCGTTCGACAGGGTACAATATGGCTACACCTTC.

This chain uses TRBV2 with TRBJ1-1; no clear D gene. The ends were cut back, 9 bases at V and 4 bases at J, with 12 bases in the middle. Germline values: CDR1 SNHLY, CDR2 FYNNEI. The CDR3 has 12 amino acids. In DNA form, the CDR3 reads TGTGCCAGGCCGCAAAGCGGCACTGAAGCTTTCTTT. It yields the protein CARPQSGTEAFF.

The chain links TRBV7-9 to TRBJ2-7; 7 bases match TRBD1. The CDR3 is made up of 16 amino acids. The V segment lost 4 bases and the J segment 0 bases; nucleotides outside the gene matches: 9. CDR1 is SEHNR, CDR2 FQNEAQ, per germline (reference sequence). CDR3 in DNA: TGTGCCAGCAGCTCCCCGTCGACAGGGAGCTCCTACGAGCAGTACTTC. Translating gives CASSSPSTGSSYEQYF.

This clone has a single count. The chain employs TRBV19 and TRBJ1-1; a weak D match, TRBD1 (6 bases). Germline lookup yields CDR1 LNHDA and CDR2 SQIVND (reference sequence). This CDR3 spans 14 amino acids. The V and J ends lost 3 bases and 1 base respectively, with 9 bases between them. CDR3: CASSINRENTEAFF. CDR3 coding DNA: TGTGCCAGTAGTATTAACAGGGAGAACACTGAAGCTTTCTTT.

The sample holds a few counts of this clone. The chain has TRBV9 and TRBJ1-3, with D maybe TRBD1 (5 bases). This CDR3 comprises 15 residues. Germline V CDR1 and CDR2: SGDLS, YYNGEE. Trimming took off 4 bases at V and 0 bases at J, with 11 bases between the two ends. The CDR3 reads CASSPGGGSGNTIYF. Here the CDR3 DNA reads TGTGCCAGCAGCCCCGGGGGAGGCTCTGGAAACACCATATATTTT. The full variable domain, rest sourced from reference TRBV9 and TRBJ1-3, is DSGVTQTPKHLITATGQRVTLRCSPRSGDLSVYWYQQSLDQGLQFLIQYYNGEERAKGNILERFSAQQFPDLHSELNLSSLELGDSALYFCASSPGGGSGNTIYFGEGSWLTVV.

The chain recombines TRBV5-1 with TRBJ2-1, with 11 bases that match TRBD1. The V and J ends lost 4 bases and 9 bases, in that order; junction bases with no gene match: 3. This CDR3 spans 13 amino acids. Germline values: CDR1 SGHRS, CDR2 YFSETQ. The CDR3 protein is CASSVGTGGEQFF. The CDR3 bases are TGCGCCAGCAGCGTTGGGACAGGGGGTGAGCAGTTCTTC.

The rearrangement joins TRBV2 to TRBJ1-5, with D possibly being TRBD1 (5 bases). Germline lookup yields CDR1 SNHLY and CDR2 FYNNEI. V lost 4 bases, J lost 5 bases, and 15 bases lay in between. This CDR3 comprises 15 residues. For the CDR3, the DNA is TGTGCCAGCAGTGCAGAGGCGGGACCTTATCAGCCCCAGCATTTT. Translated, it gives CASSAEAGPYQPQHF.

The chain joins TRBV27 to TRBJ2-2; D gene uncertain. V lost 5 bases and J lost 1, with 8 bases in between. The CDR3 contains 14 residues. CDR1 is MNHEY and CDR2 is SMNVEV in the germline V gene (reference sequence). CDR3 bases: TGTGCCAGCAGTGCCACAGTGAACACCGGGGAGCTGTTTTTT. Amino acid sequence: CASSATVNTGELFF.

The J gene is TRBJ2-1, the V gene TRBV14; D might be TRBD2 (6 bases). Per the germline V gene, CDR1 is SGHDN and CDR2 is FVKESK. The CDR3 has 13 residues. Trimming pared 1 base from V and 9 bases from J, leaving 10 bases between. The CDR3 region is CASSQATGGEQFF. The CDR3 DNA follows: TGTGCCAGCAGCCAAGCTACCGGGGGTGAGCAGTTCTTC.

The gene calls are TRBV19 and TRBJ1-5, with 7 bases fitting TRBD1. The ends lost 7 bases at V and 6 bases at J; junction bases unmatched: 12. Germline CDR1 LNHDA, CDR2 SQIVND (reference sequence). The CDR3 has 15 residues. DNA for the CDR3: TGTGCCAGTACCGGCGGGACAGCGAGGGTTCAGCCCCAGCATTTT. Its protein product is CASTGGTARVQPQHF.

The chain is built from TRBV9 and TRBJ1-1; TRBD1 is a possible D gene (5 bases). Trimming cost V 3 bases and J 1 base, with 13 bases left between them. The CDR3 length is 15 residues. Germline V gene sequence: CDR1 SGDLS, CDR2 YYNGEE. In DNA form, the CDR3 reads TGTGCCAGCAGCGCTTTAACGACAGCGAACACTGAAGCTTTCTTT. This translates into CASSALTTANTEAFF.

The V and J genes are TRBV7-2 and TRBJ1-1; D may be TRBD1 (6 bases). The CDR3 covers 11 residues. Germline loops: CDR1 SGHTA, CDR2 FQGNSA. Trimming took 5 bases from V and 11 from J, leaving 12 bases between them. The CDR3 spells CASSPGTIAFF. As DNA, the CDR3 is TGTGCCAGCAGCCCCGGGACAATTGCTTTCTTT.

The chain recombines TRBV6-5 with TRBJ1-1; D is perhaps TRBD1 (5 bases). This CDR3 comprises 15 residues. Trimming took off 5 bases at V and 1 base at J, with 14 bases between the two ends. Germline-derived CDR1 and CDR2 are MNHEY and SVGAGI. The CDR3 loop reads CASSPPGLANTEAFF. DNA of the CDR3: TGTGCCAGCAGTCCCCCGGGACTCGCGAACACTGAAGCTTTCTTT.

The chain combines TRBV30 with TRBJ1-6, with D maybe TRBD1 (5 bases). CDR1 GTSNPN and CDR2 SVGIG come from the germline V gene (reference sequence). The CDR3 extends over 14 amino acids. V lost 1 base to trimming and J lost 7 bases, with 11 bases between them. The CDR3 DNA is TGTGCCTGGAGTGCGGCAGGGCGAAATTCACCCCTCCACTTT. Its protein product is CAWSAAGRNSPLHF.

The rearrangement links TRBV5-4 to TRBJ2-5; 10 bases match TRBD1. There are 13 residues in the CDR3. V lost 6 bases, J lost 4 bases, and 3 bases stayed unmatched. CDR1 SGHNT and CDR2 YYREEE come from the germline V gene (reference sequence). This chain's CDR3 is CASNWDRGETQYF. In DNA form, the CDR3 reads TGTGCCAGCAACTGGGACAGGGGAGAGACCCAGTACTTC. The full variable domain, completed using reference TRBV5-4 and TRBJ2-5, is ETGVTQSPTHLIKTRGQQVTLRCSSQSGHNTVSWYQQALGQGPQFIFQYYREEENGRGNFPPRFSGLQFPNYSSELNVNALELDDSALYLCASNWDRGETQYFGPGTRLLVL.

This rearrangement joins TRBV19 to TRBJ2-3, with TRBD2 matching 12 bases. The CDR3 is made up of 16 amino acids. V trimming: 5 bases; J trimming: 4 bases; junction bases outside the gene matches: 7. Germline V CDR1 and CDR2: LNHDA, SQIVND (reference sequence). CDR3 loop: CASSARLAGDADTQYF. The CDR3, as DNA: TGTGCCAGTAGTGCGAGACTAGCGGGAGATGCAGATACGCAGTATTTT.

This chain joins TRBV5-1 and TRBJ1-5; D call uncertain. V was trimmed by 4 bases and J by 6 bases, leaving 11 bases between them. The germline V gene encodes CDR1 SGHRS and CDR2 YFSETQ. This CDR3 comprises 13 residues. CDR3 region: CASSRTRGQPQHF. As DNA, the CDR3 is TGCGCCAGCAGCCGTACGCGGGGTCAGCCCCAGCATTTT.

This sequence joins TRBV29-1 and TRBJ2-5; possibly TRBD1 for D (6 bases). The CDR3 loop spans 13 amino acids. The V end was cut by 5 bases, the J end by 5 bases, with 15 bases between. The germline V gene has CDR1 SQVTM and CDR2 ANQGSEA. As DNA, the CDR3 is TGCAGCGTTAAGGCTCAGGGGATGGAGACCCAGTACTTC. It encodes CSVKAQGMETQYF. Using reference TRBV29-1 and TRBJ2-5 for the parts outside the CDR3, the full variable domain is SAVISQKPSRDICQRGTSLTIQCQVDSQVTMMFWYRQQPGQSLTLIATANQGSEATYESGFVIDKFPISRPNLTFSTLTVSNMSPEDSSIYLCSVKAQGMETQYFGPGTRLLVL.

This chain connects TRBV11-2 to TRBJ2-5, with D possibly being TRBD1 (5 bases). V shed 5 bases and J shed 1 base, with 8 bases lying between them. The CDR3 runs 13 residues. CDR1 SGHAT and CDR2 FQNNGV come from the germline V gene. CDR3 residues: CASSGDSQETQYF. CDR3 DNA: TGTGCCAGCAGCGGTGACAGCCAAGAGACCCAGTACTTC.

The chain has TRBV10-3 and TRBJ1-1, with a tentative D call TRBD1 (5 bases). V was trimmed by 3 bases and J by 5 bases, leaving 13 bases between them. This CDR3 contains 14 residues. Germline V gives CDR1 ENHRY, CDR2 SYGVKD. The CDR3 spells CAISDLAKGTEAFF. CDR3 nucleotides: TGTGCCATCAGTGATCTAGCGAAGGGGACTGAAGCTTTCTTT.

CDR3 amino acids: CASSSGQGGSYNEQFF. The CDR3 nucleotides read TGCGCCAGCAGCTCGGGACAGGGAGGCAGCTACAATGAGCAGTTCTTC. The chain uses TRBV5-1 and TRBJ2-1; 9 nucleotides agree with TRBD1. Trimming cost V 3 bases and J 3 bases; bases outside gene matches: 7. CDR3 length equals 16 residues. Germline CDR1 and CDR2: SGHRS and YFSETQ.

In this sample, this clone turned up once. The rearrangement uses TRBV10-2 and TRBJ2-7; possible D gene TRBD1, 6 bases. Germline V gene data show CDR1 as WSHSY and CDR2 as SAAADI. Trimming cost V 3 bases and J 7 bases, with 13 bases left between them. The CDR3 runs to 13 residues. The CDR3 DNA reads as TGCGCCAGCAGTGACGGCAGGGGACGAGAGCAGTACTTC. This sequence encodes CASSDGRGREQYF.

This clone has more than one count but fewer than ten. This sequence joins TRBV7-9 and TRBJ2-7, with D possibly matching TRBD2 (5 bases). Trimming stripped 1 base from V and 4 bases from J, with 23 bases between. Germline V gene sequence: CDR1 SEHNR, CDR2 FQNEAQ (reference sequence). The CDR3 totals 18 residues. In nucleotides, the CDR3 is TGTGCCAGCAGCTTAGAGCAAGGGAGTAAAGGACGACCTTACGAGCAGTACTTC. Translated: CASSLEQGSKGRPYEQYF.

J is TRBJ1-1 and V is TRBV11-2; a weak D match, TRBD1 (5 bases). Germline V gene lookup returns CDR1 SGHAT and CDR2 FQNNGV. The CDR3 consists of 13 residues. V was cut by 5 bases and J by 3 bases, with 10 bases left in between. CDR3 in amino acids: CASSLAGDTEAFF. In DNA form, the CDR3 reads TGTGCCAGCAGCCTAGCGGGGGACACTGAAGCTTTCTTT.

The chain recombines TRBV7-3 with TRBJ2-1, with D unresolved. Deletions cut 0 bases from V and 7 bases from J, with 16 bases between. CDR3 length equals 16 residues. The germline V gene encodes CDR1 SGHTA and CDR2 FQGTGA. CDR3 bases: TGTGCCAGCAGCTTAACAGTGCAGGAAACGCGTAATGAGCAGTTCTTC. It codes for CASSLTVQETRNEQFF.

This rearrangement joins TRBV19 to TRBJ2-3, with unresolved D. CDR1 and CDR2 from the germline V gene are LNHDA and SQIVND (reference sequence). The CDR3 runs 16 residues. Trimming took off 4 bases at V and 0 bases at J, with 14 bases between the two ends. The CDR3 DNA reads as TGTGCCAGTAGTAGGTCCGGTTTCACTAGCACAGATACGCAGTATTTT. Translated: CASSRSGFTSTDTQYF.

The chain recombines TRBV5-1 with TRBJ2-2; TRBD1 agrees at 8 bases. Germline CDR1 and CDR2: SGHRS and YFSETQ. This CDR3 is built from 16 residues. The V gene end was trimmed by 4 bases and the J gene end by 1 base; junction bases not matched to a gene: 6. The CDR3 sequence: CASSPFTGGNTGELFF. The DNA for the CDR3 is TGCGCCAGCAGCCCCTTCACAGGGGGGAACACCGGGGAGCTGTTTTTT.